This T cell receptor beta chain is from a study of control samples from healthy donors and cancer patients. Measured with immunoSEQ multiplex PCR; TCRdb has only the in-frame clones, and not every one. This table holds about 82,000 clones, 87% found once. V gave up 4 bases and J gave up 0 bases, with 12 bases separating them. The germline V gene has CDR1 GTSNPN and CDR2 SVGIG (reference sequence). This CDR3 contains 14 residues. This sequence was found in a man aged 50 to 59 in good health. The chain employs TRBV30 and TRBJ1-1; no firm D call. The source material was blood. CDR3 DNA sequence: TGTGCCTGGAAATGGACGGGGATGAACACTGAAGCTTTCTTT. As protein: CAWKWTGMNTEAFF.